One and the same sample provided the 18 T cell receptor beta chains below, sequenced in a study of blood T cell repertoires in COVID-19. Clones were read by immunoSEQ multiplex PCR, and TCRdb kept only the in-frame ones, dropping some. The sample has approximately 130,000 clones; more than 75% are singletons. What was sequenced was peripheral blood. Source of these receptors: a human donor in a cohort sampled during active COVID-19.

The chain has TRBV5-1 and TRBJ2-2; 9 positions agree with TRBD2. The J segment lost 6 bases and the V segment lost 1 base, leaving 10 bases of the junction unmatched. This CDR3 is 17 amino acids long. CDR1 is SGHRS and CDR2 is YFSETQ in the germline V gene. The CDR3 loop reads CASSLSIAGALAGELFF. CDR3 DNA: TGCGCCAGCAGCTTGAGTATAGCGGGAGCGCTAGCCGGGGAGCTGTTTTTT.

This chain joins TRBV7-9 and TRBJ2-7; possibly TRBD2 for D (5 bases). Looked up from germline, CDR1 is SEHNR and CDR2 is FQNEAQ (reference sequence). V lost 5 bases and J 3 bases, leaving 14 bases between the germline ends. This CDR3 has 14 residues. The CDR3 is CASSPLAYHYEQYF. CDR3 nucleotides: TGTGCCAGCAGCCCTTTAGCGTACCACTACGAGCAGTACTTC.

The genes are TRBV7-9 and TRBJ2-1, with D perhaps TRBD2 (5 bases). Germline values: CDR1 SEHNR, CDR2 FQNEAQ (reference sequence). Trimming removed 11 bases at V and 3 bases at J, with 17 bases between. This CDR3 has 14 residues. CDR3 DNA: TGTGCCGGAGGCAGCTGGTTAGGCTACAATGAGCAGTTCTTC. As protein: CAGGSWLGYNEQFF.

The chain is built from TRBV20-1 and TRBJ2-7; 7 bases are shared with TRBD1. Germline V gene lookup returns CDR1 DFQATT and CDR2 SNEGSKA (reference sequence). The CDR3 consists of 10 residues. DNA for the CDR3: TGCAGCACGACAGGGTTCGAGCAGTACTTC. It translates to CSTTGFEQYF.

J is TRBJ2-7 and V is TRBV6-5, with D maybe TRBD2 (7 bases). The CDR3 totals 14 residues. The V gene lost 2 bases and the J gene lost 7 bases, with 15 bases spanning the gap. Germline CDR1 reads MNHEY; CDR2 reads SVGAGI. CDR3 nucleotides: TGTGCCAGCAGTTACCTACGGGGGGCGGGGGAGCAGTACTTC. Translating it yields CASSYLRGAGEQYF.

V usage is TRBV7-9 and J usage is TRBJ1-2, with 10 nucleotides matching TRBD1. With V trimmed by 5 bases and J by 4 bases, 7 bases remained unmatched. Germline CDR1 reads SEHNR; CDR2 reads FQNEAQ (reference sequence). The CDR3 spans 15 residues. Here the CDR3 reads CASSPGQGGFYGYTF. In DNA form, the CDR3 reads TGTGCCAGCAGCCCTGGACAGGGGGGGTTCTATGGCTACACCTTC.

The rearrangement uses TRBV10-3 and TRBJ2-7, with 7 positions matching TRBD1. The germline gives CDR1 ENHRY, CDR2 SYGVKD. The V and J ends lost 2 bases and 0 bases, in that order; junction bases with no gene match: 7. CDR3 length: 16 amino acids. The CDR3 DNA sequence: TGTGCCATCAGTGAGGGTGGGACAGAAATCTCCTACGAGCAGTACTTC. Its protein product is CAISEGGTEISYEQYF.

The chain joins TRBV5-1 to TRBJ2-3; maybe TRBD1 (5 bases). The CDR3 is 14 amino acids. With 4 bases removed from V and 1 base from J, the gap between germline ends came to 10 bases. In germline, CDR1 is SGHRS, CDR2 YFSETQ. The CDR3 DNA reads TGCGCCAGCAGCCCCGACAGAGGCACAGATACGCAGTATTTT. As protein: CASSPDRGTDTQYF.

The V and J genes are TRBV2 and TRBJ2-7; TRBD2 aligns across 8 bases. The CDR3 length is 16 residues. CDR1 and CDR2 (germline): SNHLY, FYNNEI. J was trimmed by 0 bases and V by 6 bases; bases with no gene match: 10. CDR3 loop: CASSLTLAGSSYEQYF. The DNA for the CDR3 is TGTGCCAGCAGCCTTACTCTAGCGGGTAGCTCCTACGAGCAGTACTTC.

This chain's CDR3 is CASSIGGGDEQYF. The DNA of the CDR3 is TGTGCCAGTAGTATTGGAGGGGGCGACGAGCAGTACTTC. The chain is built from TRBV19 and TRBJ2-7; tentative D call: TRBD1 (7 bases). The germline V gene has CDR1 LNHDA and CDR2 SQIVND (reference sequence). V lost 3 bases and J lost 5, with 11 bases in between. The CDR3 is 13 amino acids.

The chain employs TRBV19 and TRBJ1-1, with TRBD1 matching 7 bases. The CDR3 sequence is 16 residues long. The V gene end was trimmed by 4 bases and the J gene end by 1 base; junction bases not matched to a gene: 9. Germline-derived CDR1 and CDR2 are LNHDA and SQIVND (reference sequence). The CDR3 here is CASSNRQGQGNTEAFF. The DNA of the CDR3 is TGTGCCAGTAGTAACCGACAGGGCCAAGGGAACACTGAAGCTTTCTTT.

The CDR3 coding sequence is TGTGCCAGCAGCTTAGACAGGGACTATGGCTACACCTTC. This translates into CASSLDRDYGYTF. The genes are TRBV7-9 and TRBJ1-2; a possible D gene is TRBD1 (6 bases). This CDR3 region has 13 residues. The ends were cut back, 1 base at V and 3 bases at J, with 6 bases in the middle. The germline V gene has CDR1 SEHNR and CDR2 FQNEAQ (reference sequence).

In DNA, the CDR3 is TGCGCCAGCAGCTTGATGGTGACTAGCGGGGTCAACCGAGAGACCCAGTACTTC. It is translated as CASSLMVTSGVNRETQYF. J is TRBJ2-5 and V is TRBV5-1; 11 nucleotides line up with TRBD2. The germline gives CDR1 SGHRS, CDR2 YFSETQ. CDR3 size: 18 residues. Unmatched junction bases numbered 12, after V lost 1 base and J lost 4 bases.

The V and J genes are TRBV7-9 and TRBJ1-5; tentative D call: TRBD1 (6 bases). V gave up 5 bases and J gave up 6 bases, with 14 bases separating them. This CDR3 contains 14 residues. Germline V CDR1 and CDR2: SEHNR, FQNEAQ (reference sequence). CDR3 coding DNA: TGTGCCAGCAGCCCAACAGGGAGGGGTCAGCCCCAGCATTTT. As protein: CASSPTGRGQPQHF.

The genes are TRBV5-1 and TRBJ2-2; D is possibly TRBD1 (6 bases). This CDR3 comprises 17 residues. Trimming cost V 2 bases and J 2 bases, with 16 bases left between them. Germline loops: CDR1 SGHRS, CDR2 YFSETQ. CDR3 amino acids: CASSFKKTGGNTGELFF. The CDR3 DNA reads TGCGCCAGCAGCTTTAAGAAGACAGGAGGAAACACCGGGGAGCTGTTTTTT.

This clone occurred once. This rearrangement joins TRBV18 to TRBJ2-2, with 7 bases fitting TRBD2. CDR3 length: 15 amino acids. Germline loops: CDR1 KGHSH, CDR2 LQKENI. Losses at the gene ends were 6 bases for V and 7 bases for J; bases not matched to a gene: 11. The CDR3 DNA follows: TGTGCCAGCTCGTCGACTAGCCGGGCCGTCGGGGAGCTGTTTTTT. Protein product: CASSSTSRAVGELFF.

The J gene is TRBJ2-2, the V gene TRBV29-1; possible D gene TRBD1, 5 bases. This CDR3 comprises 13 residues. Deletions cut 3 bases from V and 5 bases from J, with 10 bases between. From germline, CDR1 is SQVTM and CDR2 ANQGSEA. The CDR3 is CSVDRAGTGELFF. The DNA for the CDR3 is TGCAGCGTTGACAGGGCAGGAACCGGGGAGCTGTTTTTT.

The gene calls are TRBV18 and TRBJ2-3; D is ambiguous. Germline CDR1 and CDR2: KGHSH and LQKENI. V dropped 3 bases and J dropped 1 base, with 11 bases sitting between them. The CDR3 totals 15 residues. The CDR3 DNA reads TGTGCCAGCTCACCTCCCCCCCTTCGCACAGATACGCAGTATTTT. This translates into CASSPPPLRTDTQYF.